These 3 T cell receptor beta chains were sequenced from one sample in a study of blood T cells in healthy people across ages. Combining a sample-barcoded 5' primer with a J-beta primer mix, a second PCR ran for about 7 to 12 cycles. MiXCR, applied by TCRdb to the 5' RACE reads, yields one record per CDR3 protein. The sample lists hundreds of thousands of distinct CDR3 sequences; under 80% were seen once. Input material: blood. These receptors were obtained from a man aged 25 to 40 in good health.

The rearrangement links TRBV20-1 to TRBJ2-7; D perhaps matches TRBD2 (5 bases). Germline loops: CDR1 DFQATT, CDR2 SNEGSKA (reference sequence). The length of the CDR3 is 14 residues. Trimming stripped 3 bases from V and 0 bases from J, with 12 bases between. CDR3 DNA: TGCAGTGCTAGGGTAGGGAGAGACTCCTACGAGCAGTACTTC. Amino acid sequence: CSARVGRDSYEQYF.

The V gene is TRBV7-2, the J gene TRBJ2-1; a weak D match, TRBD1 (5 bases). The germline V gene encodes CDR1 SGHTA and CDR2 FQGNSA. The CDR3 sequence is 16 residues long. V lost 3 bases, J lost 6 bases, and 18 bases lay in between. In DNA form, the CDR3 reads TGTGCCAGCAGCTTGCAGGGTAAGGTATTACCCAATGAGCAGTTCTTC. Amino acid sequence: CASSLQGKVLPNEQFF.

In its sample, this clonotype was seen many times. V gene TRBV10-3 combines with J gene TRBJ1-2; TRBD1 matches 11 bases. With 2 bases clipped from V and 5 bases from J, the junction kept 4 bases outside the gene matches. The V gene's germline CDR1 is ENHRY and CDR2 SYGVKD. The CDR3 is 15 residues long. The CDR3 DNA follows: TGTGCCATCAGTGAGAGGGGACAGGGGGAATATGGCTACACCTTC. Translating it yields CAISERGQGEYGYTF.